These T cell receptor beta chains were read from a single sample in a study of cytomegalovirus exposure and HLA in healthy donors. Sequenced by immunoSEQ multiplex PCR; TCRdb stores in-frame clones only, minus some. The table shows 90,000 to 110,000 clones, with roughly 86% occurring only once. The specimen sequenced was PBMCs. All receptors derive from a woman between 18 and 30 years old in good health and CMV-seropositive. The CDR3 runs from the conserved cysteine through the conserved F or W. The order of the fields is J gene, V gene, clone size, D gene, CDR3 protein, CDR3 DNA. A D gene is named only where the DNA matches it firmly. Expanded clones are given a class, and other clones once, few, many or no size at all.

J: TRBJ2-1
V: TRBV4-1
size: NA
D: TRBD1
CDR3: CASSQGQSSYNEQFF
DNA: TGCGCCAGCAGCCAGGGACAGAGCTCCTACAATGAGCAGTTCTTC

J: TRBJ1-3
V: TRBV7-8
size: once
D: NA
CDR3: CASSLGTAGNTIYF
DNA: TGTGCCAGCAGCTTAGGGACAGCTGGAAACACCATATATTTT

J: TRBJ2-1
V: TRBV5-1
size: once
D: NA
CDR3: CASSNPLRDITDNEQFF
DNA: TGCGCCAGCAGCAATCCCTTAAGAGACATAACAGACAATGAGCAGTTCTTC

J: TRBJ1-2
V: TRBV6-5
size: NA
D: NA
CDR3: CASSNTGPFVGYTF
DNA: TGTGCCAGCAGTAACACAGGGCCCTTTGTTGGCTACACCTTC

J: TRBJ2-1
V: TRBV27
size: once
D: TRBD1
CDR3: CASRDDRGYNEQFF
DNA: TGTGCCAGCAGGGACGACAGGGGATACAATGAGCAGTTCTTC

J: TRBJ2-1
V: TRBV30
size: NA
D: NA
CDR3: CAWSGVGGPPSYNEQFF
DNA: TGTGCCTGGAGTGGAGTGGGGGGGCCCCCCTCCTACAATGAGCAGTTCTTC

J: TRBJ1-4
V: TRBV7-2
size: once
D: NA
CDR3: CASRPWGRFEKLFF
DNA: TGTGCCAGCAGACCCTGGGGGCGCTTTGAAAAACTGTTTTTT

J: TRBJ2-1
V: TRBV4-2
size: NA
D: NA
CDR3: CASSQRGLRTPDEQFF
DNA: TGTGCCAGCAGCCAAAGGGGACTCCGAACGCCCGATGAGCAGTTCTTC

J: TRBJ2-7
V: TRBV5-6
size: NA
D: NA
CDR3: CASSSLGGGQSYEQYF
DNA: TGTGCCAGCAGCTCCCTAGGCGGGGGCCAATCCTACGAGCAGTACTTC

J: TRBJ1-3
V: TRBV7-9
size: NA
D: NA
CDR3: CASSRDSGNTIYF
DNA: TGTGCCAGCAGCCGAGACTCTGGAAACACCATATATTTT

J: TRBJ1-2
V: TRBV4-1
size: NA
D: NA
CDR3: CASSQDVIGGDGYTF
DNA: TGCGCCAGCAGCCAAGATGTGATAGGGGGTGATGGCTACACCTTC

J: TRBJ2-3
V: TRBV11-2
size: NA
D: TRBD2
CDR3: CASSLFGGSSTDTQYF
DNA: TGTGCCAGCAGCTTGTTTGGCGGGAGTAGCACAGATACGCAGTATTTT

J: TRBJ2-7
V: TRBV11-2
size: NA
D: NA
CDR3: CASSFGQMGTYEQYF
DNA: TGTGCCAGCAGCTTCGGACAGATGGGTACCTACGAGCAGTACTTC

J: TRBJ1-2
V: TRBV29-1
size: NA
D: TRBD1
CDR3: CSVASDRGYGYTF
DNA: TGCAGCGTTGCCAGCGACAGGGGATATGGCTACACCTTC

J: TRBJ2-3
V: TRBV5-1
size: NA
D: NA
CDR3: CASSISADTQYF
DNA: TGCGCCAGCAGCATCTCCGCGGATACGCAGTATTTT

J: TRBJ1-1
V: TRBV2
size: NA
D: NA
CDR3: CASSLRDIERFF
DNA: TGTGCCAGCAGCCTCCGGGACATCGAGCGATTCTTT